Listed below are T cell receptor beta chains from one sample, sequenced in a study of T cell repertoires in cytomegalovirus infection. Their antigens remain unidentified. TCRdb analysed the reads with MiXCR anew, one entry per CDR3 protein. The data contain roughly 570,000 distinct CDR3 sequences, about 40% of them singletons. The sample in question was cultured PBMCs, obtained from culture after CMV antigen stimulation. The receptors were sampled from a human donor in good health (CMV status not recorded). Some clones in this sample may be carry-over from other donors' samples. The conserved cysteine and the conserved F or W are not part of the CDR3 here.

TRBV12-3/TRBV12-4 ASSREYIQY
TRBV4-2 ASSQVGLASYEQY
TRBV19 ASSTIGVYQPQH
TRBV7-2 ASSSQGAGEPQH
TRBV7-6 ASSGRGGPSYNEQF
TRBV29-1 SVVGGIRLRATGELF
TRBV15 ATSRPMGTDTGELF
TRBV4-1 ASSQELSLETQY
TRBV6-2/TRBV6-3 ASNYVGWGNDEKY
TRBV28 ASSLWGAGQF
TRBV12-3/TRBV12-4 ASTPPPQGVGNTIY
TRBV7-2 ASSSKTGRNTIY
TRBV7-2 ASSLGTSGRAVWREQY
TRBV6-2/TRBV6-3 ASSRRRGISDTQY
TRBV7-2 ASSSGAGLNTEAF
TRBV2 ASSEWDTSRQY